The 22 T cell receptor beta chains in this list originate from one sample, sequenced in a study of shared clonotypes between healthy human individuals. Measured with immunoSEQ multiplex PCR; TCRdb has only the in-frame clones, and not every one. The data contain about 640,000 clones, less than 80% of them singletons. Sequenced: memory CD4+ T cells sorted from blood. Indicated subset: CD45RA-negative fraction. The origin of the receptors is a woman aged 25 to 39 in good health.

J is TRBJ2-2 and V is TRBV5-6; D uncertain. The CDR3 has 12 amino acids. The V end was cut by 7 bases, the J end by 1 base, with 5 bases between. CDR1 is SGHDT, CDR2 YYEEEE, per germline. The DNA for the CDR3 is TGTGCCAGCGGGCGGAACACCGGGGAGCTGTTTTTT. Protein sequence: CASGRNTGELFF. Combining the CDR3 with reference TRBV5-6 and TRBJ2-2 gives the whole variable domain DAGVTQSPTHLIKTRGQQVTLRCSPKSGHDTVSWYQQALGQGPQFIFQYYEEEERQRGNFPDRFSGHQFPNYSSELNVNALLLGDSALYLCASGRNTGELFFGEGSRLTVL.

The chain uses TRBV7-2 and TRBJ2-3; TRBD2 might be the D (6 bases). This CDR3 has 15 amino acids. Germline V gene data show CDR1 as SGHTA and CDR2 as FQGNSA. Trimming stripped 7 bases from V and 2 bases from J, with 16 bases between. The CDR3 reads CASTPLALVTDTQYF. Written as DNA, the CDR3 is TGTGCCAGCACCCCGCTAGCGTTGGTCACAGATACGCAGTATTTT.

V gene TRBV30 combines with J gene TRBJ2-3; D not resolved. The CDR3 is made up of 16 amino acids. Germline CDR1 reads GTSNPN; CDR2 reads SVGIG (reference sequence). V lost 3 bases and J lost 0, with 16 bases in between. Here the CDR3 reads CAWSYGVQLSTDTQYF. CDR3 sequence (DNA): TGTGCCTGGAGCTATGGCGTCCAGCTAAGCACAGATACGCAGTATTTT.

The chain joins TRBV9 to TRBJ2-1, with 13 bases lining up with TRBD2. Germline CDR1 SGDLS, CDR2 YYNGEE. Losses at the gene ends were 2 bases for V and 8 bases for J; bases not matched to a gene: 4. This CDR3 has 15 amino acids. The CDR3 nucleotides are TGTGCCAGCAGCGTCGGGACTAGCGGGACCTATGAGCAGTTCTTC. This encodes CASSVGTSGTYEQFF.

The V gene is TRBV2, the J gene TRBJ2-3; 10 positions agree with TRBD1. J gave up 5 bases and V 6 bases, and 5 bases lay outside the gene matches. The CDR3 loop spans 14 amino acids. CDR1 SNHLY and CDR2 FYNNEI come from the germline V gene. CDR3 bases: TGTGCCAGCAGAGACAGGGGGCGGGTAGATACGCAGTATTTT. It yields the protein CASRDRGRVDTQYF.

The chain combines TRBV5-1 with TRBJ2-7, with D perhaps TRBD1 (6 bases). CDR3 length: 13 residues. The germline gives CDR1 SGHRS, CDR2 YFSETQ. V dropped 4 bases and J dropped 5 bases, with 13 bases sitting between them. The CDR3 is CASSPQGQDEQYF. The CDR3 nucleotides read TGCGCCAGCAGCCCGCAGGGGCAAGACGAGCAGTACTTC.

The rearrangement uses TRBV5-5 and TRBJ2-2; TRBD2 agrees at 8 bases. CDR1 is SGHKS, CDR2 YYEKEE, per germline (reference sequence). The CDR3 has 16 amino acids. With 6 bases clipped from V and 4 bases from J, the junction kept 11 bases outside the gene matches. The CDR3 reads CASIGGAGAVTGELFF. Written as DNA, the CDR3 is TGTGCCAGCATTGGCGGAGCGGGAGCGGTCACCGGGGAGCTGTTTTTT.

The chain uses TRBV10-3 and TRBJ1-5, with a weak D call TRBD1 (5 bases). CDR3 length equals 16 residues. V dropped 6 bases and J dropped 3 bases, with 18 bases sitting between them. CDR1 and CDR2 from the germline V gene are ENHRY and SYGVKD. CDR3 DNA sequence: TGTGCCATCAGAGAGGCCGCAGGGCGCGACAATCAGCCCCAGCATTTT. The encoded protein is CAIREAAGRDNQPQHF.

This clone showed up just a few times. Here the CDR3 reads CASRRQDQETQYF. CDR3 in DNA: TGTGCCAGCAGGAGACAGGACCAAGAGACCCAGTACTTC. The chain has TRBV28 and TRBJ2-5; possibly TRBD1 for D (6 bases). V shed 6 bases and J shed 0 bases, with 8 bases lying between them. From germline, CDR1 is MDHEN and CDR2 SYDVKM. The CDR3 spans 13 residues.

This clone turned up a few times. V and J are TRBV18 and TRBJ2-5; D tentatively reads TRBD1 or TRBD2 (5 bases each). This CDR3 region has 14 residues. The ends were cut back, 3 bases at V and 5 bases at J, with 13 bases in the middle. The germline CDR1 and CDR2 sequences are KGHSH and LQKENI. CDR3 DNA sequence: TGTGCCAGCTCACCTCGGGACGGTGGGGAGACCCAGTACTTC. Translation gives CASSPRDGGETQYF.

The genes are TRBV7-9 and TRBJ1-1, with 7 bases identical to TRBD1. The V gene's germline CDR1 is SEHNR and CDR2 FQNEAQ (reference sequence). After removal of 6 bases from V and 5 bases from J, the junction contained 9 bases not matched to a gene. CDR3 length equals 14 residues. The CDR3 here is CASSLDRDWTEAFF. The CDR3, as DNA: TGTGCCAGCAGTCTCGACAGGGATTGGACTGAAGCTTTCTTT.

The chain links TRBV18 to TRBJ2-2; D perhaps matches TRBD1 (6 bases). The germline V and J ends were trimmed by 1 base and 4 bases, with 10 bases remaining between them. This CDR3 region has 15 residues. CDR1 is KGHSH and CDR2 is LQKENI in the germline V gene. The CDR3 region has the DNA TGTGCCAGCTCACCACGGACAGACGTCACCGGGGAGCTGTTTTTT. It translates to CASSPRTDVTGELFF.

This clone was found a few times. The V and J genes are TRBV30 and TRBJ1-1; no clear D. Per germline, CDR1 GTSNPN and CDR2 SVGIG (reference sequence). The CDR3 extends over 11 amino acids. V shed 5 bases and J shed 1 base, with 5 bases lying between them. The CDR3 DNA reads as TGTGCCTGGGGAAGGAACACTGAAGCTTTCTTT. This translates into CAWGRNTEAFF.

This chain uses TRBV19 with TRBJ2-1; possible D gene TRBD2, 6 bases. CDR3 length equals 14 residues. CDR1 LNHDA and CDR2 SQIVND come from the germline V gene (reference sequence). Trimming took off 6 bases at V and 5 bases at J, with 14 bases between the two ends. The CDR3 bases are TGTGCCAGTAGCCAATCTAGCGTAGACAATGAGCAGTTCTTC. It yields the protein CASSQSSVDNEQFF.

At least ten counts were recorded for this clone. The chain combines TRBV5-1 with TRBJ2-3, with D maybe TRBD2 (6 bases). The CDR3 covers 15 residues. The germline gives CDR1 SGHRS, CDR2 YFSETQ. V was shortened by 0 bases and J by 6 bases, with 14 bases between the two germline ends. CDR3 DNA: TGCGCCAGCAGCTTGGGCTTCGCGGGGCTTGATACGCAGTATTTT. Its protein is CASSLGFAGLDTQYF.

The rearrangement joins TRBV7-9 to TRBJ2-5; no reliable D call. Trimming removed 3 bases from V and 0 bases from J, with 8 bases in between. CDR1 and CDR2 (germline): SEHNR, FQNEAQ (reference sequence). The length of the CDR3 is 14 residues. In DNA form, the CDR3 reads TGTGCCAGCAGCTTGAGACTCAACCAAGAGACCCAGTACTTC. Protein product: CASSLRLNQETQYF.

The chain combines TRBV5-1 with TRBJ2-3, with D hard to call. The V end lost 5 bases, the J end lost 0 bases, and 10 bases lay between the germline ends. This CDR3 has 14 residues. Per the germline V gene, CDR1 is SGHRS and CDR2 is YFSETQ. DNA for the CDR3: TGCGCCAGCAGGGCTATTCCTAGCACAGATACGCAGTATTTT. Its protein product is CASRAIPSTDTQYF.

The chain employs TRBV10-1 and TRBJ1-1; the D is unclear. V gave up 6 bases and J gave up 4 bases, with 18 bases separating them. Per germline, CDR1 WNHNN and CDR2 SYGVQD (reference sequence). CDR3 length: 15 amino acids. The CDR3 here is CASSGSVGGSTEAFF. The CDR3 coding sequence is TGCGCCAGCAGCGGGTCCGTAGGCGGTAGCACTGAAGCTTTCTTT.

The chain uses TRBV28 and TRBJ2-7, with TRBD2 identical over 7 bases. V trimming: 3 bases; J trimming: 5 bases; junction bases outside the gene matches: 16. The CDR3 loop spans 17 amino acids. Germline values: CDR1 MDHEN, CDR2 SYDVKM. CDR3: CASSLLGGVLGIDEQYF. In DNA form, the CDR3 reads TGTGCCAGCAGTTTGCTGGGGGGGGTTTTGGGTATCGACGAGCAGTACTTC.

V and J are TRBV7-8 and TRBJ2-7; 9 nucleotides agree with TRBD2. The CDR3 is made up of 15 amino acids. Germline V gene sequence: CDR1 SGHVS, CDR2 FQNEAQ. The ends lost 5 bases at V and 6 bases at J; junction bases unmatched: 11. CDR3 sequence reads: CASSPAWREGREQYF. CDR3 coding DNA: TGTGCCAGCAGCCCCGCCTGGCGGGAGGGCCGCGAGCAGTACTTC.

This chain links TRBV7-8 with TRBJ2-2, with TRBD1 matching 8 bases. J was trimmed by 2 bases and V by 4 bases; bases with no gene match: 9. Germline assignment: CDR1 SGHVS and CDR2 FQNEAQ. CDR3 length: 17 residues. The CDR3 sequence is CASSSYRGQDNTGELFF. The CDR3, as DNA: TGTGCCAGCAGCTCCTATAGGGGACAGGATAACACCGGGGAGCTGTTTTTT.

CDR3 sequence reads: CASSSQPPGLANNNEQFF. In DNA form, the CDR3 reads TGTGCCAGCAGCTCACAACCCCCAGGACTAGCGAATAACAATGAGCAGTTCTTC. The chain combines TRBV7-2 with TRBJ2-1; 9 nucleotides align to TRBD2. The CDR3 loop spans 18 amino acids. Trimming cost V 4 bases and J 5 bases; bases outside gene matches: 15. Germline V lookup: CDR1 SGHTA, CDR2 FQGNSA.